This entry lists 29 T cell receptor beta chains sequenced from one sample in a study of siplizumab effects on memory and regulatory T cells. Data came from immunoSEQ multiplex PCR; TCRdb stores just in-frame clones and leaves some out. This table has about 100,000 clones, approximately 92% appearing once. The sequenced sample was CD4+ T cells sorted from blood. The receptors were gathered from a human donor in good health.

The chain joins TRBV7-3 to TRBJ2-1, with D perhaps matching TRBD2 (6 bases). CDR3 size: 15 residues. Germline V gene lookup returns CDR1 SGHTA and CDR2 FQGTGA. Trimming stripped 5 bases from V and 8 bases from J, with 19 bases between. CDR3 sequence: CASSPTSITFYEQFF. In DNA form, the CDR3 reads TGTGCCAGCAGCCCGACTAGTATTACTTTCTATGAGCAGTTCTTC.

V usage is TRBV2 and J usage is TRBJ2-2; D is perhaps TRBD2 (7 bases). The CDR3 spans 14 residues. Germline V gene sequence: CDR1 SNHLY, CDR2 FYNNEI. The V gene lost 7 bases and the J gene lost 7 bases, with 16 bases spanning the gap. This CDR3 is CASIIGGAGGELFF. The CDR3 nucleotides are TGTGCCAGCATTATAGGGGGGGCAGGCGGGGAGCTGTTTTTT.

This clone appeared a few times. The chain recombines TRBV7-9 with TRBJ1-2; D call uncertain. Germline V gene lookup returns CDR1 SEHNR and CDR2 FQNEAQ (reference sequence). Between the trimmed V and J ends, which lost 11 bases and 4 bases, there was a span of 14 bases. The CDR3 covers 12 residues. CDR3 sequence (DNA): TGTGCCCTTGCGGGAGGAATCTATGGCTACACCTTC. The encoded protein is CALAGGIYGYTF.

In this sample, this clone turned up a few times. The rearrangement uses TRBV30 and TRBJ2-7, with 7 bases lining up with TRBD1. The CDR3 sequence is 13 residues long. The ends lost 3 bases at V and 6 bases at J; junction bases unmatched: 8. Germline loops: CDR1 GTSNPN, CDR2 SVGIG (reference sequence). The CDR3 sequence is CAWRETGRSEQYF. As DNA, the CDR3 is TGTGCCTGGAGGGAGACAGGGCGTAGCGAGCAGTACTTC.

This sequence joins TRBV6-1 and TRBJ2-7, with D unresolved. This CDR3 has 12 amino acids. V shed 6 bases and J shed 3 bases, with 9 bases lying between them. CDR1 is MNHNS and CDR2 is SASEGT in the germline V gene. CDR3: CASSRSGYEQYF. CDR3 in DNA: TGTGCCAGCAGCCGCTCTGGCTACGAGCAGTACTTC.

This chain connects TRBV5-4 to TRBJ2-2, with 11 bases aligning to TRBD1. Germline loops: CDR1 SGHNT, CDR2 YYREEE (reference sequence). The J segment lost 3 bases and the V segment lost 6 bases, leaving 4 bases of the junction unmatched. CDR3 size: 15 residues. The CDR3 nucleotides are TGTGCCAGCATCAGGACAGGGGGCGACACCGGGGAGCTGTTTTTT. Translating gives CASIRTGGDTGELFF.

The J gene is TRBJ2-5, the V gene TRBV7-2; TRBD2 matches at 9 bases. CDR3 length: 13 residues. After removal of 8 bases from V and 2 bases from J, the junction contained 3 bases not matched to a gene. The germline V gene has CDR1 SGHTA and CDR2 FQGNSA. The CDR3 DNA reads as TGTGCCAGCTCCGCGGGGGGGCAAGAGACCCAGTACTTC. It is translated as CASSAGGQETQYF.

This chain uses TRBV2 with TRBJ1-1; TRBD1 matches at 7 bases. After removal of 7 bases from V and 0 bases from J, the junction contained 8 bases not matched to a gene. CDR3 size: 15 residues. Germline V gives CDR1 SNHLY, CDR2 FYNNEI. DNA for the CDR3: TGTGCCAGCATACGAGGGGGCGCGCTGAACACTGAAGCTTTCTTT. Protein sequence: CASIRGGALNTEAFF.

This chain connects TRBV6-1 to TRBJ1-5; 8 bases are shared with TRBD1. The CDR3 extends over 12 amino acids. The germline V gene encodes CDR1 MNHNS and CDR2 SASEGT. The ends lost 9 bases at V and 9 bases at J; junction bases unmatched: 7. CDR3: CASGQGWWPQHF. DNA for the CDR3: TGTGCCAGTGGACAGGGTTGGTGGCCCCAGCATTTT.

This clone was seen a single time. V gene TRBV10-3 combines with J gene TRBJ1-2; TRBD1 matches at 8 bases. This CDR3 spans 11 amino acids. Trimming removed 4 bases from V and 9 bases from J; junction bases left unmatched: 1. The V gene's germline CDR1 is ENHRY and CDR2 SYGVKD. The CDR3, as DNA: TGTGCCATCAGTGGGACAGGGAGCTACACCTTC. Its translation is CAISGTGSYTF.

The chain combines TRBV5-1 with TRBJ1-1; tentative D call: TRBD1 (5 bases). Per the germline V gene, CDR1 is SGHRS and CDR2 is YFSETQ. Trimming took off 4 bases at V and 2 bases at J, with 12 bases between the two ends. The CDR3 consists of 14 residues. The CDR3 sequence is CASSTDTVNTEAFF. CDR3 DNA: TGCGCCAGCAGCACGGACACGGTCAACACTGAAGCTTTCTTT.

The genes are TRBV5-5 and TRBJ1-1; tentatively, D is TRBD1 (5 bases). This CDR3 is built from 14 residues. Trimming pared 4 bases from V and 2 bases from J, leaving 12 bases between. From germline, CDR1 is SGHKS and CDR2 YYEKEE (reference sequence). The CDR3 DNA reads TGTGCCAGCAGCCAGCAGGGAGCTAACACTGAAGCTTTCTTT. This sequence encodes CASSQQGANTEAFF.

In nucleotides, the CDR3 is TGCGCCAGCAGGGGGACAGGTGAAGCTTTCTTT. Translated: CASRGTGEAFF. The chain uses TRBV5-1 and TRBJ1-1; 8 bases map to TRBD1. The CDR3 runs 11 residues. Germline CDR1 reads SGHRS; CDR2 reads YFSETQ. V was pared by 5 bases and J by 7 bases, with 1 base of the junction left unmatched. The full variable domain, with the rest looked up from reference TRBV5-1 and TRBJ1-1, is KAGVTQTPRYLIKTRGQQVTLSCSPISGHRSVSWYQQTPGQGLQFLFEYFSETQRNKGNFPGRFSGRQFSNSRSEMNVSTLELGDSALYLCASRGTGEAFFGQGTRLTVV.

This chain joins TRBV13 and TRBJ1-2; 8 nucleotides match TRBD1. In germline, CDR1 is PRHDT, CDR2 FYEKMQ (reference sequence). V shed 6 bases and J 4 bases; nucleotides not matched to a gene: 4. This CDR3 has 13 amino acids. The CDR3 DNA reads TGTGCCAGCAGGGGGACAGGAACCTATGGCTACACCTTC. This sequence encodes CASRGTGTYGYTF. Based on the CDR3 plus reference TRBV13 and TRBJ1-2, the full variable domain is AAGVIQSPRHLIKEKRETATLKCYPIPRHDTVYWYQQGPGQDPQFLISFYEKMQSDKGSIPDRFSAQQFSDYHSELNMSSLELGDSALYFCASRGTGTYGYTFGSGTRLTVV.

The chain employs TRBV10-3 and TRBJ1-1; 8 positions agree with TRBD1. CDR1 and CDR2 (germline): ENHRY, SYGVKD. With V trimmed by 10 bases and J by 3 bases, 7 bases remained unmatched. There are 13 residues in the CDR3. CDR3 amino acids: CATAGQGDTEAFF. In DNA, the CDR3 is TGTGCCACCGCCGGACAGGGTGACACTGAAGCTTTCTTT.

This clone appeared once. CDR3 sequence: CASSLGGGGPSYNEQFF. CDR3 bases: TGCGCCAGCAGCTTGGGGGGCGGGGGCCCCTCCTACAATGAGCAGTTCTTC. The gene calls are TRBV5-1 and TRBJ2-1, with D perhaps matching TRBD2 (7 bases). CDR1 is SGHRS and CDR2 is YFSETQ in the germline V gene. V lost 0 bases, J lost 0 bases, and 13 bases lay in between. The CDR3 loop spans 17 amino acids. Using reference TRBV5-1 and TRBJ2-1 for the parts outside the CDR3, the full variable domain is KAGVTQTPRYLIKTRGQQVTLSCSPISGHRSVSWYQQTPGQGLQFLFEYFSETQRNKGNFPGRFSGRQFSNSRSEMNVSTLELGDSALYLCASSLGGGGPSYNEQFFGPGTRLTVL.

The V and J genes are TRBV6-1 and TRBJ1-3; the D is unclear. Trimming took off 6 bases at V and 0 bases at J, with 12 bases between the two ends. Germline CDR1 reads MNHNS; CDR2 reads SASEGT. CDR3 size: 15 residues. The CDR3 loop is CASSTGSNSGNTIYF. CDR3 coding DNA: TGTGCCAGCAGCACGGGCTCGAACTCTGGAAACACCATATATTTT.

CDR3 sequence: CASSKEGQPNQPQHF. In DNA, the CDR3 is TGTGCCAGCAGCAAAGAAGGGCAGCCTAATCAGCCCCAGCATTTT. The chain is built from TRBV21-1 and TRBJ1-5. TRBV21-1 is designated a pseudogene. CDR3 size: 15 residues.

This sequence joins TRBV6-4 and TRBJ1-6; 7 bases match TRBD1. The CDR3 contains 15 residues. V shed 5 bases and J 6 bases; nucleotides not matched to a gene: 7. Germline V gene sequence: CDR1 MRHNA, CDR2 SNTAGT. The CDR3 protein is CASSQGGLGNSPLHF. CDR3 bases: TGTGCCAGCAGTCAGGGGGGATTGGGTAATTCACCCCTCCACTTT.

In this sample, this clone turned up a few times. The chain joins TRBV7-9 to TRBJ1-3; no firm D call. Germline V gene data show CDR1 as SEHNR and CDR2 as FQNEAQ (reference sequence). CDR3 size: 15 residues. Trimming shortened V by 3 bases and J by 8 bases, and 17 bases separated the two germline ends. The CDR3 region has the DNA TGTGCCAGCAGCTTGGCCCTACTAGGGCTCGACACCATATATTTT. The encoded protein is CASSLALLGLDTIYF.

This clone was observed a handful of times. The chain recombines TRBV9 with TRBJ1-1, with 7 positions matching TRBD1. This CDR3 has 15 amino acids. Germline CDR1 SGDLS, CDR2 YYNGEE. The V and J ends lost 5 bases and 6 bases, in that order; junction bases with no gene match: 13. CDR3 in amino acids: CASRRGGQETAEAFF. CDR3 in DNA: TGTGCCAGCAGGCGTGGAGGACAGGAGACGGCTGAAGCTTTCTTT.

This clone was counted once. This chain uses TRBV6-6 with TRBJ1-2, with D hard to call. CDR1 and CDR2 (germline): MNHNY, SVGAGI (reference sequence). The CDR3 spans 14 residues. Trimming took 0 bases from V and 7 from J, leaving 12 bases between them. The CDR3 reads CASSYSSGVVGYTF. DNA of the CDR3: TGTGCCAGCAGTTACTCCTCAGGAGTTGTTGGCTACACCTTC.

The chain has TRBV11-3 and TRBJ2-2; no firm D call. The CDR3 covers 14 residues. Germline CDR1 is SGHNT and CDR2 is YENEEA. V dropped 6 bases and J dropped 6 bases, with 14 bases sitting between them. The chain's CDR3 is CASSYRPGSGELFF. As DNA, the CDR3 is TGTGCCAGCAGTTACCGTCCAGGTTCCGGGGAGCTGTTTTTT.

The chain couples TRBV6-6 to TRBJ2-7; D is ambiguous. Germline V gene lookup returns CDR1 MNHNY and CDR2 SVGAGI (reference sequence). CDR3 size: 14 residues. V gave up 2 bases and J gave up 6 bases, with 14 bases separating them. In DNA form, the CDR3 reads TGTGCCAGCAGTTACGGAACAGCTTCTATCGAGCAGTACTTC. The encoded protein is CASSYGTASIEQYF.

This clone occurred once. The chain employs TRBV7-2 and TRBJ1-2, with TRBD1 identical over 8 bases. V was clipped by 5 bases and J by 4 bases; unmatched bases: 9. The CDR3 has 15 residues. CDR1 is SGHTA, CDR2 FQGNSA, per germline. The CDR3 protein is CASSPWTGTGYGYTF. Written as DNA, the CDR3 is TGTGCCAGCAGCCCCTGGACAGGGACAGGCTATGGCTACACCTTC.

This chain links TRBV7-9 with TRBJ2-5, with 8 positions matching TRBD1. This CDR3 is built from 15 residues. CDR1 is SEHNR and CDR2 is FQNEAQ in the germline V gene (reference sequence). The V segment lost 4 bases and the J segment 5 bases; nucleotides outside the gene matches: 9. The CDR3 coding sequence is TGTGCCAGCAGCTCAACGGGACAGGCCGTGGAGACCCAGTACTTC. This encodes CASSSTGQAVETQYF.

This sequence joins TRBV10-3 and TRBJ2-1; TRBD2 matches 14 bases. The CDR3 is 15 amino acids. Trimming at V came to 8 bases and at J to 2 bases, leaving 2 bases not matched to a gene. The germline gives CDR1 ENHRY, CDR2 SYGVKD. The DNA for the CDR3 is TGTGCCATCGGGACTAGCGGGGGACCCTACAATGAGCAGTTCTTC. Translated: CAIGTSGGPYNEQFF.

This clone appeared a few times. The chain combines TRBV6-5 with TRBJ1-6; 7 nucleotides match TRBD1. Germline loops: CDR1 MNHEY, CDR2 SVGAGI. Trimming cost V 7 bases and J 13 bases; bases outside gene matches: 7. The CDR3 sequence is 12 residues long. The CDR3 reads CASNGQGGPLHF. The CDR3, as DNA: TGTGCCAGCAACGGGCAGGGGGGGCCCCTCCACTTT.

J is TRBJ1-2 and V is TRBV18, with no clear D. The germline V and J ends were trimmed by 3 bases and 2 bases, with 10 bases remaining between them. The CDR3 has 14 amino acids. Germline V gives CDR1 KGHSH, CDR2 LQKENI. For the CDR3, the DNA is TGTGCCAGCTCACCGGCAAACGCCAACTATGGCTACACCTTC. It specifies CASSPANANYGYTF.